What follows are 15 T cell receptor beta chains derived from one specimen sequenced in a study of shared clonotypes between healthy human individuals. Some clones are missing from TCRdb's copy, which holds only in-frame ones; the method was immunoSEQ multiplex PCR. The table records around 95,000 clones, roughly 45% of them present only once. Source material: PBMCs. These receptors all come from a woman aged 35 to 49 in good health. Some clones in this sample may be carry-over from other donors' samples.

V and J are TRBV19 and TRBJ1-5; TRBD1 is a possible D gene (6 bases). Trimming stripped 3 bases from V and 7 bases from J, with 10 bases between. The CDR3 sequence is 13 residues long. Germline values: CDR1 LNHDA, CDR2 SQIVND (reference sequence). The CDR3 region is CASSIGGAQPQHF. The CDR3 nucleotides are TGTGCCAGTAGTATTGGGGGGGCACAGCCCCAGCATTTT.

This clone was counted only a few times. In DNA, the CDR3 is TGCGCCAGCAGCTTGGTAGCGGACTACGAGCAGTACTTC. Amino acids: CASSLVADYEQYF. The V gene is TRBV5-1, the J gene TRBJ2-7, with a tentative D call TRBD2 (6 bases). Between the trimmed V and J ends, which lost 0 bases and 3 bases, there was a span of 7 bases. Germline assignment: CDR1 SGHRS and CDR2 YFSETQ. The CDR3 loop spans 13 amino acids.

This clone has ten or more counts. This chain joins TRBV29-1 and TRBJ1-2; D perhaps matches TRBD1 (5 bases). V was shortened by 4 bases and J by 8 bases, with 11 bases between the two germline ends. From germline, CDR1 is SQVTM and CDR2 ANQGSEA. This CDR3 has 11 residues. Here the CDR3 DNA reads TGCAGCGTTGGAAGCAGGGAAGGCTACACCTTC. This sequence encodes CSVGSREGYTF.

This sequence joins TRBV7-9 and TRBJ2-6; D gene unclear. The V gene lost 8 bases and the J gene lost 0 bases, with 17 bases spanning the gap. The CDR3 is made up of 17 amino acids. Germline V gene sequence: CDR1 SEHNR, CDR2 FQNEAQ (reference sequence). The CDR3 reads CASVRSETSSGANVLTF. DNA of the CDR3: TGTGCCAGCGTAAGGAGCGAAACCTCCTCTGGGGCCAACGTCCTGACTTTC.

This clone was counted only a few times. This sequence joins TRBV5-1 and TRBJ2-5; 16 nucleotides align to TRBD2. After removal of 0 bases from V and 5 bases from J, the junction contained 10 bases not matched to a gene. Per germline, CDR1 SGHRS and CDR2 YFSETQ. The CDR3 length is 19 residues. The CDR3 DNA follows: TGCGCCAGCAGCTTGGCCGGGACTAGCGGGAGGGCCGGTCTGGAGACCCAGTACTTC. Its translation: CASSLAGTSGRAGLETQYF. The full variable domain, with the rest looked up from reference TRBV5-1 and TRBJ2-5, is KAGVTQTPRYLIKTRGQQVTLSCSPISGHRSVSWYQQTPGQGLQFLFEYFSETQRNKGNFPGRFSGRQFSNSRSEMNVSTLELGDSALYLCASSLAGTSGRAGLETQYFGPGTRLLVL.

This clone was detected a few times. The chain couples TRBV9 to TRBJ2-7; 13 bases align to TRBD2. Germline assignment: CDR1 SGDLS and CDR2 YYNGEE. The CDR3 is made up of 16 amino acids. V lost 3 bases and J lost 7; bases outside the gene matches: 10. The CDR3 reads CASSGLAGGRSVEQYF. The CDR3 DNA sequence: TGTGCCAGCAGCGGACTAGCGGGAGGTCGGTCGGTTGAGCAGTACTTC.

This clone appeared a few times. At one end the junction does not follow the germline gene, possibly because of a read error. V gene TRBV5-4 combines with J gene TRBJ2-3; TRBD2 aligns across 10 bases. Germline CDR1 reads SGHNT; CDR2 reads YYREEE (reference sequence). The CDR3 has 15 residues. DNA of the CDR3: TGTGCCAGCAGCGCCTCTAGCGGGAGCAAAGATACGCAGTATTTT. The encoded protein is CASSASSGSKDTQYF.

The table lists this clone with many counts. The V call is TRBV4-3, the J call TRBJ1-2; no firm D call. The CDR3 is made up of 12 amino acids. V was pared by 3 bases and J by 2 bases, with 4 bases between. Germline V CDR1 and CDR2: LGHNA, YSLEER. CDR3 sequence: CASSHGNYGYTF. The CDR3 DNA sequence: TGCGCCAGCAGCCACGGAAACTATGGCTACACCTTC.

This clone was seen many times. The chain combines TRBV15 with TRBJ2-7; no clear D. This CDR3 has 15 residues. From germline, CDR1 is LNHNV and CDR2 YYDKDF (reference sequence). Deletions cut 5 bases from V and 3 bases from J, with 17 bases between. DNA of the CDR3: TGTGCCACCAGCTTGACCGTCAGGTTGGGCTACGAGCAGTACTTC. As protein: CATSLTVRLGYEQYF.

The chain has TRBV5-4 and TRBJ2-3, with TRBD2 identical over 8 bases. With V trimmed by 4 bases and J by 3 bases, 10 bases remained unmatched. This CDR3 contains 16 residues. Per germline, CDR1 SGHNT and CDR2 YYREEE (reference sequence). This chain's CDR3 is CASSRTGGAMTDTQYF. DNA of the CDR3: TGTGCCAGCAGCCGGACGGGGGGGGCGATGACAGATACGCAGTATTTT.

At least ten counts were recorded for this clone. The V gene is TRBV6-1, the J gene TRBJ1-2; D is unclear. The germline V gene has CDR1 MNHNS and CDR2 SASEGT. Trimming took 5 bases from V and 8 from J, leaving 15 bases between them. The CDR3 covers 13 residues. The CDR3 sequence is CASSLRPTSGYTF. The CDR3 coding sequence is TGTGCCAGCAGTTTACGTCCTACCTCGGGCTACACCTTC.

The rearrangement links TRBV20-1 to TRBJ2-2; D call uncertain. The CDR3 loop spans 10 amino acids. CDR1 DFQATT and CDR2 SNEGSKA come from the germline V gene (reference sequence). V was pared by 6 bases and J by 6 bases, with 5 bases between. CDR3 amino acids: CSAVAGELFF. Here the CDR3 DNA reads TGCAGTGCCGTCGCCGGGGAGCTGTTTTTT.

This clone was found many times. The chain couples TRBV2 to TRBJ1-2, with TRBD1 as a possible D gene (6 bases). Germline V CDR1 and CDR2: SNHLY, FYNNEI. This CDR3 is 13 amino acids long. V was shortened by 2 bases and J by 8 bases, with 12 bases between the two germline ends. The CDR3 loop is CASSEPGARGYTF. The DNA of the CDR3 is TGTGCCAGCAGTGAACCGGGGGCGCGCGGCTACACCTTC.

This clone was observed at least ten times. J is TRBJ1-3 and V is TRBV28; tentative D call: TRBD1 (6 bases). Trimming stripped 3 bases from V and 0 bases from J, with 12 bases between. Germline V lookup: CDR1 MDHEN, CDR2 SYDVKM. This CDR3 is 16 amino acids long. CDR3 DNA: TGTGCCAGCAGTTTCGGGGGCCTAAACTCTGGAAACACCATATATTTT. Translation gives CASSFGGLNSGNTIYF.

About this clone itself: This sequence is one base from a far larger clone and is likely a read error. The chain joins TRBV11-2 to TRBJ2-7; 8 positions agree with TRBD1. The length of the CDR3 is 15 residues. From germline, CDR1 is SGHAT and CDR2 FQNNGV. V gave up 1 base and J gave up 6 bases; unmatched junction bases: 8. CDR3: CASSLGQGPRREQYF. CDR3 DNA: TGTGCCAGCAGCTTAGGACAGGGGCCGCGGCGCGAGCAGTACTTC.